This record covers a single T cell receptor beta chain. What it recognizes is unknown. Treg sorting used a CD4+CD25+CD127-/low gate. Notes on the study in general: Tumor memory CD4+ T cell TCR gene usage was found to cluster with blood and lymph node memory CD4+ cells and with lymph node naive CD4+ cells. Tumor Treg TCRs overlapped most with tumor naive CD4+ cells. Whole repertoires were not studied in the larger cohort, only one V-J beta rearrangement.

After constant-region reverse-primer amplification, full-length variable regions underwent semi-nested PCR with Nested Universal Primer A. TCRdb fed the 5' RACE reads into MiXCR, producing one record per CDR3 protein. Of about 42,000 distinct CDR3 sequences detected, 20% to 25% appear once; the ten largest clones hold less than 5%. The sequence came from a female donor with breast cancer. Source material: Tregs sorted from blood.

The CDR3 protein is CASSLVARGTGELFF. CDR3 bases: TGTGCCAGCAGCTTAGTCGCGAGAGGTACCGGGGAGCTGTTTTTT. The chain employs TRBV7-2 and TRBJ2-2, with D unclear. CDR3 size: 15 residues. V was clipped by 1 base and J by 5 bases, with 11 bases between them. Germline loops: CDR1 SGHTA, CDR2 FQGNSA.